One sample yielded the 11 T cell receptor beta chains listed below, sequenced in a study of T-cell reconstitution after alpha-beta-depleted transplantation in children. Researchers prepared the TCRbeta library using unique molecular identifiers, the study reports. TCRdb re-derived calls from the PCR reads in MiXCR, one entry per CDR3 protein. The sample has 200,000 or so distinct CDR3 sequences, around 8.4% seen once. This specimen consisted of PBMCs, mostly from graft donor cells, obtained 360 days after TCRalphabeta/CD19-depleted stem cell transplant. These receptors were taken from a male patient under 10 years old who had a stem cell transplant for acute myeloid leukemia, so the T cells may come from the graft donor.

The table lists this clonotype with many counts. This chain joins TRBV4-3 and TRBJ2-7; 8 bases are shared with TRBD1. The CDR3 is 17 residues long. Germline CDR1 and CDR2: LGHNA and YSLEER. Trimming took 2 bases from V and 0 from J; bases not matched to a gene: 9. The CDR3 DNA follows: TGCGCCAGCAGCCAATCCCTCAGGGGGCTTGCCTCCTACGAGCAGTACTTC. It is translated as CASSQSLRGLASYEQYF.

This clonotype was counted many times. This chain connects TRBV29-1 to TRBJ2-5; 10 bases map to TRBD2. The CDR3 is made up of 14 amino acids. J was trimmed by 5 bases and V by 4 bases; bases with no gene match: 7. In germline, CDR1 is SQVTM, CDR2 ANQGSEA. CDR3: CSVVGRLAGETQYF. CDR3 in DNA: TGCAGCGTTGTCGGAAGACTAGCGGGCGAGACCCAGTACTTC.

The chain links TRBV20-1 to TRBJ1-6; 9 bases align to TRBD1. Germline trimming cut 6 bases from V and 7 bases from J; bases unmatched to any gene: 7. Germline V lookup: CDR1 DFQATT, CDR2 SNEGSKA (reference sequence). The CDR3 is 14 amino acids. The CDR3, as DNA: TGCAGTGCGGGCACAGGGGGCGCGAATTCACCCCTCCACTTT. This sequence encodes CSAGTGGANSPLHF.

This clonotype was detected ten times or more. The CDR3 bases are TGTGCCAGCAGCCGGACGAACACTGAAGCTTTCTTT. This gives the protein CASSRTNTEAFF. V usage is TRBV3-1 and J usage is TRBJ1-1, with no clear D. The CDR3 sequence is 12 residues long. V dropped 4 bases and J dropped 1 base, with 4 bases sitting between them. CDR1 is LGHDT and CDR2 is YNNKEL in the germline V gene (reference sequence).

The J gene is TRBJ1-1, the V gene TRBV5-1; unclear D gene. The CDR3 loop spans 15 amino acids. CDR1 is SGHRS, CDR2 YFSETQ, per germline. Between the trimmed V and J ends, which lost 0 bases and 0 bases, there was a span of 9 bases. CDR3 protein: CASSLVTSMNTEAFF. The CDR3 DNA is TGCGCCAGCAGCTTGGTCACGAGCATGAACACTGAAGCTTTCTTT.

This clonotype has ten or more counts. The chain uses TRBV7-9 and TRBJ2-2; 9 bases are a match to TRBD1. Trimming at V came to 5 bases and at J to 4 bases, leaving 11 bases not matched to a gene. Per the germline V gene, CDR1 is SEHNR and CDR2 is FQNEAQ (reference sequence). The CDR3 sequence is 17 residues long. The CDR3 spells CASSDRGKVRGTGELFF. DNA of the CDR3: TGTGCCAGCAGCGACAGGGGGAAAGTGAGAGGCACCGGGGAGCTGTTTTTT. The whole variable domain, filled in from reference TRBV7-9 and TRBJ2-2, reads DTGVSQNPRHKITKRGQNVTFRCDPISEHNRLYWYRQTLGQGPEFLTYFQNEAQLEKSRLLSDRFSAERPKGSFSTLEIQRTEQGDSAMYLCASSDRGKVRGTGELFFGEGSRLTVL.

The chain joins TRBV6-2 or TRBV6-3 to TRBJ1-6; D is possibly TRBD1 (6 bases). Germline loops: CDR1 MNHEY, CDR2 SVGEGT. CDR3 length: 14 residues. The V end was cut by 2 bases, the J end by 6 bases, with 8 bases between. The CDR3 here is CASSYQGPNSPLHF. For the CDR3, the DNA is TGTGCCAGCAGTTACCAGGGGCCTAATTCACCCCTCCACTTT.

This clonotype was seen more than once but under ten times. The genes are TRBV12-3 or TRBV12-4 and TRBJ2-1; 14 positions agree with TRBD2. The CDR3 is 17 residues long. The J segment lost 3 bases and the V segment lost 6 bases, leaving 7 bases of the junction unmatched. CDR3 protein: CASSLRLAGGIYNEQFF. The CDR3 DNA reads TGTGCCAGCAGCCTTAGACTAGCGGGAGGGATCTACAATGAGCAGTTCTTC.

At least ten counts were recorded for this clonotype. The gene calls are TRBV4-3 and TRBJ2-1; TRBD2 matches at 10 bases. This CDR3 is 15 amino acids long. Germline V CDR1 and CDR2: LGHNA, YSLEER. Trimming cost V 0 bases and J 9 bases; bases outside gene matches: 5. CDR3 in amino acids: CASSQDLAGVGEQFF. CDR3 in DNA: TGCGCCAGCAGCCAAGATCTAGCGGGAGTCGGTGAGCAGTTCTTC.

This clonotype has a count of ten or more. This sequence joins TRBV6-6 and TRBJ2-7; 7 bases fit TRBD1. The germline V gene has CDR1 MNHNY and CDR2 SVGAGI (reference sequence). The length of the CDR3 is 13 residues. V trimming: 8 bases; J trimming: 1 base; junction bases outside the gene matches: 5. The CDR3 region is CASQRRGSYEQYF. In DNA, the CDR3 is TGTGCCAGCCAACGCAGGGGGTCCTACGAGCAGTACTTC.

The chain has TRBV18 and TRBJ2-1; TRBD2 matches at 8 bases. The CDR3 runs 15 residues. In germline, CDR1 is KGHSH, CDR2 LQKENI. Unmatched junction bases numbered 4, after V lost 2 bases and J lost 4 bases. DNA for the CDR3: TGTGCCAGCTCACCAGAACTAGCGGCATACAATGAGCAGTTCTTC. Its translation: CASSPELAAYNEQFF.